The 28 T cell receptor beta chains given below trace back to one sample, sequenced in a study of identical twins. Via MiXCR, TCRdb re-called the 5' RACE reads, giving one row per CDR3 protein. In the table there are around 1.7 million distinct CDR3 sequences, less than 40% of which are singletons. Sequencing was performed on cord blood. The source of these receptors is a newborn girl in good health.

There are a few counts of this clonotype. V gene TRBV12-3 or TRBV12-4 combines with J gene TRBJ2-1, with TRBD2 as a possible D gene (5 bases). Trimming left V 3 bases short and J 5 bases short, with 14 bases between. CDR3 length equals 15 residues. DNA for the CDR3: TGTGCCAGCAGTTTGATTCGGCTAGCCCACAATGAGCAGTTCTTC. Protein sequence: CASSLIRLAHNEQFF.

The chain joins TRBV29-1 to TRBJ1-4, with unresolved D. V lost 4 bases and J lost 2, with 11 bases in between. The CDR3 runs 14 residues. The germline CDR1 and CDR2 sequences are SQVTM and ANQGSEA. CDR3 sequence (DNA): TGCAGCGTTGCGAACCTAAGGACTAATGAAAAACTGTTTTTT. Its protein is CSVANLRTNEKLFF.

The V gene is TRBV20-1, the J gene TRBJ1-1; D is unclear. Germline V gives CDR1 DFQATT, CDR2 SNEGSKA (reference sequence). Between the trimmed V and J ends, which lost 6 bases and 1 base, there was a span of 9 bases. CDR3 length: 12 residues. The CDR3 bases are TGCAGTGCGATGGACGGGAACACTGAAGCTTTCTTT. It specifies CSAMDGNTEAFF.

The V call is TRBV29-1, the J call TRBJ2-7; 9 bases map to TRBD1. Germline CDR1 is SQVTM and CDR2 is ANQGSEA. The ends lost 7 bases at V and 3 bases at J; junction bases unmatched: 7. CDR3 length: 13 residues. The CDR3 bases are TGCAGCGCCGGCAGACAGGGGGGCTACGAGCAGTACTTC. This sequence encodes CSAGRQGGYEQYF.

Only a few counts were recorded for this clonotype. The chain carries TRBV12-3 or TRBV12-4 and TRBJ2-7; D unclear. Trimming cost V 6 bases and J 2 bases, with 14 bases left between them. The CDR3 has 14 residues. Here the CDR3 reads CASSSGEEPYEQYF. DNA for the CDR3: TGTGCCAGCAGCTCCGGAGAGGAGCCCTACGAGCAGTACTTC.

V is TRBV4-2 and J is TRBJ2-1, with 11 bases aligning to TRBD1. Germline V gives CDR1 LGHNA, CDR2 YNFKEQ. CDR3 size: 15 residues. Germline trimming cut 4 bases from V and 7 bases from J; bases unmatched to any gene: 6. As DNA, the CDR3 is TGTGCCAGCAGCCCTGGAGGGACAGGGGGTAATGAGCAGTTCTTC. This sequence encodes CASSPGGTGGNEQFF.

The chain carries TRBV5-1 and TRBJ2-7; perhaps TRBD1 as D (6 bases). This CDR3 is built from 14 residues. V lost 4 bases to trimming and J lost 7 bases, with 18 bases between them. Germline V gene lookup returns CDR1 SGHRS and CDR2 YFSETQ. CDR3 coding DNA: TGCGCCAGCAGCCTTGGAGCAGGGGTTAATGAGCAGTACTTC. It translates to CASSLGAGVNEQYF.

This clonotype was found a few times. The chain joins TRBV7-9 to TRBJ2-3, with 9 bases fitting TRBD2. V lost 3 bases, J lost 3 bases, and 7 bases stayed unmatched. There are 16 residues in the CDR3. From germline, CDR1 is SEHNR and CDR2 FQNEAQ (reference sequence). In DNA form, the CDR3 reads TGTGCCAGCAGCTTTCTAGCGGGAAAGCTTACAGATACGCAGTATTTT. Protein sequence: CASSFLAGKLTDTQYF.

The rearrangement links TRBV27 to TRBJ2-7; tentative D call: TRBD2 (6 bases). The V end was cut by 8 bases, the J end by 7 bases, with 21 bases between. The CDR3 sequence is 14 residues long. CDR1 and CDR2 from the germline V gene are MNHEY and SMNVEV (reference sequence). CDR3 DNA: TGTGCCAGCCGCGTAAGGCGGGGCTACAATGAGCAGTACTTC. This encodes CASRVRRGYNEQYF.

In its sample, this clonotype was seen a few times. V and J are TRBV6-1 and TRBJ1-2; D is unresolved. Between the trimmed V and J ends, which lost 6 bases and 3 bases, there was a span of 11 bases. This CDR3 has 13 residues. Germline CDR1 is MNHNS and CDR2 is SASEGT. This CDR3 reads CASRITDDYGYTF. CDR3 DNA sequence: TGTGCCAGCAGGATCACGGACGACTATGGCTACACCTTC.

The J gene is TRBJ2-1, the V gene TRBV12-3 or TRBV12-4; 9 bases are shared with TRBD2. The DNA end is more similar to TRBJ2-7, so the J call may be wrong. CDR3 length: 15 amino acids. CDR3 DNA sequence: TGTGCCAGCACCACCGGGACTAGCTCCTACAATGAGCAGTACTTC. This gives the protein CASTTGTSSYNEQYF.

The chain joins TRBV12-3 or TRBV12-4 to TRBJ2-7; 15 nucleotides line up with TRBD2. The CDR3 covers 17 residues. J gave up 2 bases and V 5 bases, and 7 bases lay outside the gene matches. The CDR3 nucleotides read TGTGCCAGCAGTCCATGGACTAGCGGGGGGGCCGCCTACGAGCAGTACTTC. It encodes CASSPWTSGGAAYEQYF.

V gene TRBV4-1 combines with J gene TRBJ1-1; the D is unclear. Germline V gene data show CDR1 as MGHRA and CDR2 as YSYEKL. Trimming pared 2 bases from V and 4 bases from J, leaving 14 bases between. The CDR3 runs 15 residues. In DNA, the CDR3 is TGCGCCAGCAGCCAAACCCTCGGCTTCGTCACTGAAGCTTTCTTT. It translates to CASSQTLGFVTEAFF.

As for this clonotype: Being one base from a much bigger clone, this may be a read error. The rearrangement links TRBV10-3 to TRBJ2-4; TRBD1 is a possible D gene (5 bases). V was shortened by 0 bases and J by 5 bases, with 11 bases between the two germline ends. This CDR3 is built from 15 residues. From germline, CDR1 is ENHRY and CDR2 SYGVKD. The CDR3 region has the DNA TGTGCCATCAGTGAGTCGACAGTGGCCGAAAACATTCAGTACTTC. This encodes CAISESTVAENIQYF.

The table lists this clonotype with a few counts. The chain is built from TRBV29-1 and TRBJ1-2; D may be TRBD1 (5 bases). V lost 1 base and J 1 base, leaving 10 bases between the germline ends. Looked up from germline, CDR1 is SQVTM and CDR2 is ANQGSEA. The CDR3 length is 14 residues. CDR3 DNA: TGCAGCGTTGAAGGAGGGGCCCTTAACTATGGCTACACCTTC. It codes for CSVEGGALNYGYTF.

The J gene is TRBJ2-7, the V gene TRBV7-9; 7 positions match TRBD2. Losses at the gene ends were 2 bases for V and 0 bases for J; bases not matched to a gene: 13. This CDR3 is built from 18 residues. CDR1 and CDR2 (germline): SEHNR, FQNEAQ (reference sequence). CDR3 amino acids: CASSLKSFGSSGSYEQYF. The CDR3 coding sequence is TGTGCCAGCAGCTTAAAAAGTTTTGGGTCTAGCGGCTCCTACGAGCAGTACTTC.

This clonotype was counted only a few times. The gene calls are TRBV20-1 and TRBJ2-7; possibly TRBD2 for D (5 bases). There are 13 residues in the CDR3. Trimming shortened V by 4 bases and J by 2 bases, and 12 bases separated the two germline ends. Looked up from germline, CDR1 is DFQATT and CDR2 is SNEGSKA (reference sequence). The CDR3 nucleotides read TGCAGTGCTAATGAGCGGAGCACCTACGAGCAGTACTTC. Residues: CSANERSTYEQYF.

This clonotype has more than one count but fewer than ten. The chain employs TRBV5-1 and TRBJ1-2, with 8 bases matching TRBD1. The CDR3 contains 14 residues. The germline V gene encodes CDR1 SGHRS and CDR2 YFSETQ. V lost 4 bases, J lost 4 bases, and 6 bases stayed unmatched. The CDR3 DNA reads as TGCGCCAGCAGCGGCAGGGGGCCCCTCTATGGCTACACCTTC. It encodes CASSGRGPLYGYTF.

The chain joins TRBV20-1 to TRBJ1-5, with TRBD1 identical over 9 bases. The CDR3 contains 14 residues. Germline CDR1 reads DFQATT; CDR2 reads SNEGSKA (reference sequence). The V gene end was trimmed by 6 bases and the J gene end by 5 bases; junction bases not matched to a gene: 8. The CDR3 spells CSATQGAAHQPQHF. In DNA, the CDR3 is TGCAGTGCCACACAGGGGGCGGCCCATCAGCCCCAGCATTTT.

About this clonotype: The junction and the germline gene differ at one end; a read error may be behind it. V and J are TRBV12-3 or TRBV12-4 and TRBJ2-1, with 9 nucleotides matching TRBD1. The CDR3 sequence is 15 residues long. CDR3 in amino acids: CVSSFGQGPYNEQFF. CDR3 nucleotides: TGTGTCAGCAGTTTTGGACAGGGGCCCTACAATGAGCAGTTCTTC.

This clonotype appeared a few times. V and J are TRBV7-9 and TRBJ1-1; D uncertain. Germline CDR1 reads SEHNR; CDR2 reads FQNEAQ (reference sequence). The CDR3 loop spans 15 amino acids. V was clipped by 0 bases and J by 2 bases, with 10 bases between them. The CDR3 region is CASSLARRNNTEAFF. The CDR3 DNA sequence: TGTGCCAGCAGCTTAGCGAGAAGGAACAACACTGAAGCTTTCTTT.

J is TRBJ2-3 and V is TRBV7-2, with D unclear. This CDR3 is 15 amino acids long. The germline V gene encodes CDR1 SGHTA and CDR2 FQGNSA. The germline V and J ends were trimmed by 5 bases and 4 bases, with 16 bases remaining between them. The CDR3 protein is CASSQQYRAADTQYF. CDR3 nucleotide sequence: TGTGCCAGCAGCCAACAATACCGGGCTGCAGATACGCAGTATTTT. The whole variable domain, filled in from reference TRBV7-2 and TRBJ2-3, reads GAGVSQSPSNKVTEKGKDVELRCDPISGHTALYWYRQSLGQGLEFLIYFQGNSAPDKSGLPSDRFSAERTGGSVSTLTIQRTQQEDSAVYLCASSQQYRAADTQYFGPGTRLTVL.

This clonotype was detected many times. The chain has TRBV29-1 and TRBJ2-1; D assignment may be TRBD1 or TRBD2 (6 bases each). The CDR3 length is 16 residues. Looked up from germline, CDR1 is SQVTM and CDR2 is ANQGSEA. V lost 5 bases to trimming and J lost 7 bases, with 24 bases between them. The CDR3 bases are TGCAGCGTTTCCCCCCTGGAGGGGGTAAATGAGAATGAGCAGTTCTTC. Translating gives CSVSPLEGVNENEQFF.

The J gene is TRBJ2-5, the V gene TRBV20-1; D remains ambiguous. Per germline, CDR1 DFQATT and CDR2 SNEGSKA (reference sequence). The length of the CDR3 is 12 residues. V lost 6 bases, J lost 3 bases, and 11 bases lay in between. The CDR3 sequence is CSARLYEETQYF. The CDR3 nucleotides read TGCAGTGCGCGCCTATATGAAGAGACCCAGTACTTC.

The CDR3 DNA follows: TGTGCCGTAGCCGAACCGAAAGGTGCGACCCATGAGCAGTTCTTC. Translated: CAVAEPKGATHEQFF. The gene calls are TRBV6-6 and TRBJ2-1; D is unclear. Trimming stripped 11 bases from V and 8 bases from J, with 25 bases between. The CDR3 length is 15 residues. From germline, CDR1 is MNHNY and CDR2 SVGAGI (reference sequence).

This clonotype was detected only a few times. The chain joins TRBV7-9 to TRBJ2-1; TRBD2 matches 8 bases. The germline CDR1 and CDR2 sequences are SEHNR and FQNEAQ (reference sequence). This CDR3 has 15 amino acids. Trimming removed 5 bases from V and 8 bases from J; junction bases left unmatched: 11. CDR3 region: CASSPPSGSGDEQFF. The CDR3 nucleotides read TGTGCCAGCAGCCCGCCCAGCGGGAGCGGCGATGAGCAGTTCTTC.

This clonotype occurred once. A read error likely explains this, since a far larger clone differs by one base. This chain connects TRBV6-1 to TRBJ2-4; D unresolved. V was pared by 2 bases and J by 13 bases, with 12 bases between. CDR3 length equals 12 residues. Per germline, CDR1 MNHNS and CDR2 SASEGT. The CDR3 is CASSETSYGQYF. For the CDR3, the DNA is TGTGCCAGCAGTGAAACCTCCTACGGGCAGTACTTC.

This clonotype has just a few counts. The chain uses TRBV4-1 and TRBJ2-1; the D gene is possibly TRBD2 (5 bases). This CDR3 spans 16 amino acids. Germline CDR1 reads MGHRA; CDR2 reads YSYEKL. V was cut by 1 base and J by 4 bases, with 14 bases left in between. CDR3 amino acids: CASSQGPRTLYNEQFF. CDR3 coding DNA: TGCGCCAGCAGCCAAGGGCCCCGGACTCTATACAATGAGCAGTTCTTC.